The clone carrying this T cell receptor beta chain showed up just a few times. The antigen is undetermined. Unique molecular identifiers tagged the TCR beta cDNA libraries. There were about 0.85 to 10 million T cells, and about 540,000 cDNA molecules came from them. TCRdb re-derived calls from the PCR reads in MiXCR, one entry per CDR3 protein. The sample has hundreds of thousands of distinct CDR3 sequences, approximately 57% seen once; the top ten hold approximately 4.3%. The V and J ends lost 6 bases and 2 bases, in that order; junction bases with no gene match: 5. The germline gives CDR1 SQVTM, CDR2 ANQGSEA. The CDR3 loop spans 14 amino acids. The data stem from a study of post-analysis software for immune sequencing data. Whole-study findings and limits: Four to six TRBV segments were more frequent in patients than controls; TRBV5-6, TRBV5-1 and TRBV20-1 belonged to this group. The study found significantly lower normalized Chao1 diversity in multiple sclerosis patients than in controls. Co-batched samples clustered tightly together by F measure.

The chain links TRBV29-1 to TRBJ2-7, with 12 bases identical to TRBD2. The sample taken for sequencing was blood. This TCR was recovered from a girl aged 5-17 years with multiple sclerosis. CDR3 residues: CSVSSGRAPYEQYF. The DNA of the CDR3 is TGCAGCGTCTCTAGCGGGAGGGCCCCCTACGAGCAGTACTTC.